These 25 T cell receptor beta chains originate from one sample sequenced in a study of beta chain features in type 1 diabetes (dated by TCRdb to 2016 to 2019). No antigen is known for these receptors. Receptors were amplified or captured by the immunoSEQ multiplex PCR assay. The High Capacity cDNA Reverse Transcription Kit was used to reverse transcribe all of the isolated RNA, meaning that expressed TCRB transcripts were what got sequenced. The clones in this table, taken by TCRdb from immuneACCESS, are in-frame only. Not every clone is retained; where verified, under half of the shortfall comes from an unresolved V gene, and the cause of the rest is unknown. The sample table shows approximately 240,000 clones, and 16% are seen once. The ten largest clones add up to 0.08% to 0.095% of the sample. General findings and caveats noted by the study authors: Type 1 diabetes patients showed a moderate but significant shortening of TCRB CDR3 length in all four CD4+ subsets.

Sample: naive CD4+ T cells from blood. What this sample's cell subset or site label stands for: true naive CD4+ T cells. Receptors were obtained from a man aged 25 to 40 with type 1 diabetes.

This clone came up a few times. The chain combines TRBV6-5 with TRBJ2-7, with a possible D match to TRBD1 (6 bases). Germline CDR1 and CDR2: MNHEY and SVGAGI. The CDR3 sequence is 14 residues long. V lost 6 bases, J lost 2 bases, and 14 bases lay in between. In nucleotides, the CDR3 is TGTGCCAGCAGACATCAGACAGGACCCTACGAGCAGTACTTC. It is translated as CASRHQTGPYEQYF.

This clone was observed a handful of times. The J gene is TRBJ2-5, the V gene TRBV29-1; 10 bases match TRBD2. This CDR3 is built from 14 residues. Germline V CDR1 and CDR2: SQVTM, ANQGSEA. With 4 bases clipped from V and 5 bases from J, the junction kept 7 bases outside the gene matches. The CDR3 region has the DNA TGCAGCGTTGCTGTAGCGGGAGGATCCGAGACCCAGTACTTC. Its translation: CSVAVAGGSETQYF.

The chain couples TRBV7-2 to TRBJ2-5, with TRBD1 matching over 8 bases. V gave up 0 bases and J gave up 4 bases; unmatched junction bases: 4. CDR1 is SGHTA and CDR2 is FQGNSA in the germline V gene. The CDR3 contains 15 residues. The CDR3 DNA follows: TGTGCCAGCAGCTTAGCGGGGACAGGACGAGAGACCCAGTACTTC. It yields the protein CASSLAGTGRETQYF.

This clone has a handful of counts. This chain joins TRBV6-4 and TRBJ2-5; TRBD1 is a possible D gene (6 bases). Germline values: CDR1 MRHNA, CDR2 SNTAGT. Trimming pared 3 bases from V and 5 bases from J, leaving 10 bases between. The length of the CDR3 is 13 residues. CDR3 protein: CASSEQGSETQYF. The CDR3 bases are TGTGCCAGCAGTGAACAGGGTTCCGAGACCCAGTACTTC.

This clone was counted a few times. The rearrangement links TRBV29-1 to TRBJ2-3, with unresolved D. The germline gives CDR1 SQVTM, CDR2 ANQGSEA. Trimming removed 6 bases at V and 4 bases at J, with 8 bases between. The CDR3 loop spans 11 amino acids. The CDR3 loop is CSVYTPDTQYF. For the CDR3, the DNA is TGCAGCGTATATACCCCAGATACGCAGTATTTT.

The chain has TRBV30 and TRBJ1-4; D is ambiguous. V lost 6 bases to trimming and J lost 0 bases, with 11 bases between them. From germline, CDR1 is GTSNPN and CDR2 SVGIG (reference sequence). CDR3 size: 14 residues. The CDR3 DNA reads TGTGCCTGCCTGACATGTGCAACTAATGAAAAACTGTTTTTT. It encodes CACLTCATNEKLFF.

The chain joins TRBV7-9 to TRBJ2-2; perhaps TRBD1 as D (6 bases). The CDR3 loop spans 16 amino acids. V shed 0 bases and J shed 4 bases, with 12 bases lying between them. Looked up from germline, CDR1 is SEHNR and CDR2 is FQNEAQ (reference sequence). The CDR3 sequence: CASSLAPGQVTGELFF. In DNA, the CDR3 is TGTGCCAGCAGCTTAGCCCCGGGACAAGTCACCGGGGAGCTGTTTTTT.

In this sample, this clone turned up once. This sequence joins TRBV7-9 and TRBJ2-3; D is ambiguous. Germline lookup yields CDR1 SEHNR and CDR2 FQNEAQ (reference sequence). V lost 0 bases, J lost 4 bases, and 8 bases lay in between. The CDR3 is 14 residues long. The CDR3 coding sequence is TGTGCCAGCAGCTTAGCTAGTTACGCAGATACGCAGTATTTT. It yields the protein CASSLASYADTQYF.

The genes are TRBV9 and TRBJ1-1; weak D call: TRBD1 (6 bases). The CDR3 covers 15 residues. V lost 3 bases and J lost 1, with 13 bases in between. Germline lookup yields CDR1 SGDLS and CDR2 YYNGEE. CDR3 sequence reads: CASSARGAGNTEAFF. The DNA for the CDR3 is TGTGCCAGCAGCGCCAGGGGCGCGGGGAACACTGAAGCTTTCTTT.

CDR3 sequence reads: CASSIRQGLFYNEQFF. The CDR3 bases are TGTGCCAGCAGCATTAGACAGGGGTTATTCTACAATGAGCAGTTCTTC. The rearrangement links TRBV14 to TRBJ2-1; 8 bases fit TRBD1. Trimming removed 5 bases from V and 3 bases from J; junction bases left unmatched: 9. The CDR3 has 16 amino acids. Germline CDR1 SGHDN, CDR2 FVKESK.

The chain recombines TRBV30 with TRBJ1-5; D unclear. V was trimmed by 0 bases and J by 2 bases, leaving 11 bases between them. The CDR3 loop spans 15 amino acids. The germline CDR1 and CDR2 sequences are GTSNPN and SVGIG (reference sequence). The CDR3 sequence is CAWSVPHTRNQPQHF. Written as DNA, the CDR3 is TGTGCCTGGAGTGTACCCCACACCCGCAATCAGCCCCAGCATTTT.

This clone has a single count. Here the CDR3 DNA reads TGTGCCAGCAGCTTGAGGCTGAGCACAGATACGCAGTATTTT. This gives the protein CASSLRLSTDTQYF. V usage is TRBV5-6 and J usage is TRBJ2-3; D is ambiguous. Trimming took 1 base from V and 0 from J, leaving 6 bases between them. This CDR3 region has 14 residues. Germline V gene data show CDR1 as SGHDT and CDR2 as YYEEEE. Full variable domain (missing parts from reference TRBV5-6 and TRBJ2-3): DAGVTQSPTHLIKTRGQQVTLRCSPKSGHDTVSWYQQALGQGPQFIFQYYEEEERQRGNFPDRFSGHQFPNYSSELNVNALLLGDSALYLCASSLRLSTDTQYFGPGTRLTVL.

This clone was seen more than once but under ten times. The CDR3 DNA reads TGTGCCAGCAGTTTCCTCTACGAGCAGTACTTC. This sequence encodes CASSFLYEQYF. The chain combines TRBV28 with TRBJ2-7, with no clear D. With 3 bases removed from V and 3 bases from J, the gap between germline ends came to 3 bases. The germline V gene encodes CDR1 MDHEN and CDR2 SYDVKM. The CDR3 sequence is 11 residues long.

This clone was counted between two and nine times. This chain connects TRBV7-2 to TRBJ2-1; the D is unclear. There are 13 residues in the CDR3. The germline V gene encodes CDR1 SGHTA and CDR2 FQGNSA. Between the trimmed V and J ends, which lost 3 bases and 5 bases, there was a span of 8 bases. The chain's CDR3 is CASSFSHDNEQFF. CDR3 nucleotide sequence: TGTGCCAGCAGCTTTAGTCATGACAATGAGCAGTTCTTC.

The rearrangement uses TRBV6-5 and TRBJ2-1; TRBD1 or TRBD2 may be the D gene (5 bases each). CDR3 length: 16 amino acids. With 2 bases removed from V and 5 bases from J, the gap between germline ends came to 16 bases. Germline CDR1 and CDR2: MNHEY and SVGAGI. CDR3 protein: CASSYGSRGAHNEQFF. CDR3 nucleotides: TGTGCCAGCAGTTACGGGTCAAGAGGGGCTCACAATGAGCAGTTCTTC.

The CDR3 region has the DNA TGTGCCAGCAGTGGGACGTCTCAGGAGCAGTTCTTC. It yields the protein CASSGTSQEQFF. The chain has TRBV2 and TRBJ2-1; no clear D. The germline V gene encodes CDR1 SNHLY and CDR2 FYNNEI. This CDR3 comprises 12 residues. V shed 4 bases and J shed 10 bases, with 11 bases lying between them.

In its sample, this clone was seen a few times. The rearrangement uses TRBV29-1 and TRBJ2-1; 9 nucleotides match TRBD2. The CDR3 is made up of 13 amino acids. CDR1 and CDR2 (germline): SQVTM, ANQGSEA. Trimming at V came to 7 bases and at J to 0 bases, leaving 1 base not matched to a gene. The CDR3 nucleotides read TGCAGCGCGACTAGCGGCTCCTACAATGAGCAGTTCTTC. This translates into CSATSGSYNEQFF.

This clone has more than one count but fewer than ten. CDR3 protein: CASSPGTSGGETQYF. CDR3 nucleotides: TGTGCCAGCAGCCCAGGGACTAGCGGAGGCGAGACCCAGTACTTC. V usage is TRBV4-2 and J usage is TRBJ2-5, with 11 bases aligning to TRBD2. Germline V gene data show CDR1 as LGHNA and CDR2 as YNFKEQ. Germline trimming cut 4 bases from V and 5 bases from J; bases unmatched to any gene: 6. This CDR3 is 15 amino acids long.

This clone occurred a few times. J is TRBJ2-7 and V is TRBV13; D is tentatively TRBD1 or TRBD2 (6 bases each). The CDR3 runs 15 residues. Germline CDR1 reads PRHDT; CDR2 reads FYEKMQ (reference sequence). V lost 1 base, J lost 3 bases, and 13 bases lay in between. The DNA for the CDR3 is TGTGCCAGCAGCTTAGTGGTACAGGGAGGCTACGAGCAGTACTTC. Its translation is CASSLVVQGGYEQYF.

The V and J genes are TRBV19 and TRBJ2-1; no clear D gene. The CDR3 loop spans 16 amino acids. The V and J ends lost 0 bases and 2 bases respectively, with 11 bases between them. In germline, CDR1 is LNHDA, CDR2 SQIVND (reference sequence). This chain's CDR3 is CASSIDERPPYNEQFF. The CDR3 DNA is TGTGCCAGTAGTATAGATGAGCGCCCTCCCTACAATGAGCAGTTCTTC.

This clone was recorded a few times. CDR3 residues: CASSPRDSGANVLTF. CDR3 coding DNA: TGTGCCAGCAGCCCCCGGGACTCTGGGGCCAACGTCCTGACTTTC. This chain links TRBV7-7 with TRBJ2-6; D possibly corresponds to TRBD2 (5 bases). Per germline, CDR1 SSHAT and CDR2 FNYEAQ (reference sequence). This CDR3 has 15 residues. V lost 5 bases, J lost 0 bases, and 8 bases lay in between.

Comments on this clone: Different DNA sequences within this sample yield the same CDR3. CDR3 sequence reads: CASSVGRNQETQYF. CDR3 DNA sequence: TGTGCCAGCAGCGTGGGGCGCAACCAAGAGACCCAGTACTTC. The chain links TRBV9 to TRBJ2-5; tentatively, D is TRBD1 (5 bases). V was clipped by 2 bases and J by 0 bases, with 8 bases between them. Per germline, CDR1 SGDLS and CDR2 YYNGEE. This CDR3 spans 14 amino acids. The full variable domain, with the rest looked up from reference TRBV9 and TRBJ2-5, is DSGVTQTPKHLITATGQRVTLRCSPRSGDLSVYWYQQSLDQGLQFLIQYYNGEERAKGNILERFSAQQFPDLHSELNLSSLELGDSALYFCASSVGRNQETQYFGPGTRLLVL.

The gene calls are TRBV7-2 and TRBJ1-2; maybe TRBD1 (5 bases). Trimming pared 5 bases from V and 4 bases from J, leaving 11 bases between. From germline, CDR1 is SGHTA and CDR2 FQGNSA. This CDR3 has 13 residues. This CDR3 is CASSATGTYGYTF. The CDR3 coding sequence is TGTGCCAGCAGCGCTACCGGGACCTATGGCTACACCTTC.

The V call is TRBV10-2, the J call TRBJ2-7; TRBD2 matches 7 bases. The J segment lost 3 bases and the V segment lost 2 bases, leaving 7 bases of the junction unmatched. Germline V lookup: CDR1 WSHSY, CDR2 SAAADI. This CDR3 spans 15 amino acids. CDR3 coding DNA: TGCGCCAGCAGTGAGGCACTAGCGCGTCACTACGAGCAGTACTTC. Its protein product is CASSEALARHYEQYF.

This clone has a handful of counts. The CDR3 protein is CATKRLAANEQFF. The CDR3 DNA reads as TGTGCCACCAAACGACTAGCGGCTAATGAGCAGTTCTTC. The rearrangement joins TRBV27 to TRBJ2-1; the match to TRBD2 covers 9 bases. V gave up 10 bases and J gave up 7 bases; unmatched junction bases: 8. The germline gives CDR1 MNHEY, CDR2 SMNVEV (reference sequence). The CDR3 runs to 13 residues.